The 13 T cell receptor beta chains below were found in one sample sequenced in a study of shared clonotypes between healthy human individuals (dated by TCRdb to the early 2020s). The library was made by the immunoSEQ multiplex PCR assay. TCRdb carries this immuneACCESS record with in-frame sequences only. Its versions omit some clonotypes, under half of them owing to an unresolved V gene in the studies checked, with the rest unexplained. Counted in this sample were about 2 million clones; around 95% of them appeared once. Of the sample, approximately 0.13% falls within the top ten clones. Sequencing was done on a sample of naive CD4+ T cells sorted from blood. The sample's cell subset or site label is to be understood as: CD45RA+ positively selected. The receptors were sampled from a man aged 18 to 30 in good health.

The V and J genes are TRBV7-9 and TRBJ1-1; D ambiguous. V lost 2 bases to trimming and J lost 1 base, with 8 bases between them. Germline-derived CDR1 and CDR2 are SEHNR and FQNEAQ (reference sequence). CDR3 length: 14 residues. The CDR3 region is CASSLLDTNTEAFF. The CDR3 DNA sequence: TGTGCCAGCAGCTTACTCGACACGAACACTGAAGCTTTCTTT.

The V gene is TRBV5-1, the J gene TRBJ2-7, with D possibly matching TRBD1 (6 bases). CDR1 and CDR2 from the germline V gene are SGHRS and YFSETQ. The V gene lost 1 base and the J gene lost 0 bases, with 8 bases spanning the gap. This CDR3 contains 14 residues. The CDR3 region has the DNA TGCGCCAGCAGCTTGCGGACAGTCTCCTACGAGCAGTACTTC. The encoded protein is CASSLRTVSYEQYF.

The chain combines TRBV18 with TRBJ2-3; 13 bases are a match to TRBD2. The CDR3 extends over 16 amino acids. J was trimmed by 0 bases and V by 3 bases; bases with no gene match: 0. Germline assignment: CDR1 KGHSH and CDR2 LQKENI. The CDR3 reads CASSPGLAGSTDTQYF. The DNA of the CDR3 is TGTGCCAGCTCACCGGGACTAGCGGGAAGCACAGATACGCAGTATTTT.

The chain carries TRBV6-1 and TRBJ2-7; possibly TRBD2 for D (5 bases). The length of the CDR3 is 15 residues. V shed 3 bases and J shed 5 bases, with 17 bases lying between them. The germline V gene has CDR1 MNHNS and CDR2 SASEGT. CDR3 nucleotides: TGTGCCAGCAGTGATTCCTGGGCAGGAGGCCACGAGCAGTACTTC. It yields the protein CASSDSWAGGHEQYF.

This chain uses TRBV4-3 with TRBJ1-4, with unresolved D. Between the trimmed V and J ends, which lost 0 bases and 5 bases, there was a span of 4 bases. This CDR3 comprises 13 residues. Per the germline V gene, CDR1 is LGHNA and CDR2 is YSLEER. DNA of the CDR3: TGCGCCAGCAGCCAAGATCGGAATGAAAAACTGTTTTTT. Protein: CASSQDRNEKLFF.

The gene calls are TRBV2 and TRBJ1-1, with D uncertain. The V end lost 5 bases, the J end lost 6 bases, and 10 bases lay between the germline ends. This CDR3 has 12 amino acids. Germline V lookup: CDR1 SNHLY, CDR2 FYNNEI. In DNA form, the CDR3 reads TGTGCCAGCAGTTTGATAGGCCCTGAAGCTTTCTTT. Its translation is CASSLIGPEAFF.

The chain carries TRBV9 and TRBJ2-2; the match to TRBD1 covers 9 bases. CDR3 length equals 16 residues. The J segment lost 8 bases and the V segment lost 3 bases, leaving 11 bases of the junction unmatched. The V gene's germline CDR1 is SGDLS and CDR2 YYNGEE. The CDR3 protein is CASSDTGGLVSGELFF. CDR3 DNA: TGTGCCAGCAGCGATACAGGGGGCCTCGTGTCTGGGGAGCTGTTTTTT.

This clone came up once. Other DNA sequences in this sample translate to the same CDR3. J is TRBJ2-1 and V is TRBV7-2, with D perhaps matching TRBD1 (5 bases). Germline V lookup: CDR1 SGHTA, CDR2 FQGNSA. The CDR3 consists of 14 residues. V dropped 5 bases and J dropped 1 base, with 9 bases sitting between them. CDR3: CASSLRTSYNEQFF. The CDR3 nucleotides are TGTGCCAGCAGCCTAAGGACATCCTACAATGAGCAGTTCTTC.

The rearrangement links TRBV19 to TRBJ2-2; 11 bases agree with TRBD1. The CDR3 loop spans 17 amino acids. CDR1 and CDR2 (germline): LNHDA, SQIVND (reference sequence). Trimming at V came to 4 bases and at J to 7 bases, leaving 11 bases not matched to a gene. The CDR3 nucleotides read TGTGCCAGTAGTACGTCCGGGACAGGGGGGAATATCGGGGAGCTGTTTTTT. Translated, it gives CASSTSGTGGNIGELFF.

This clone was seen only once. The V call is TRBV6-5, the J call TRBJ1-2; 9 bases match TRBD1. CDR1 and CDR2 (germline): MNHEY, SVGAGI. CDR3 length equals 16 residues. Losses at the gene ends were 2 bases for V and 2 bases for J; bases not matched to a gene: 6. CDR3 in DNA: TGTGCCAGCAGTTACGGGGATGGGACAGGGAACTATGGCTACACCTTC. Protein sequence: CASSYGDGTGNYGYTF.

CDR3 DNA: TGTGCCAGCAGCCCGGGACAGGTTAGCAATCAGCCCCAGCATTTT. Encoded protein: CASSPGQVSNQPQHF. The V gene is TRBV2, the J gene TRBJ1-5; 8 bases agree with TRBD1. The CDR3 is 15 amino acids. Trimming removed 6 bases from V and 0 bases from J; junction bases left unmatched: 4. CDR1 is SNHLY and CDR2 is FYNNEI in the germline V gene.

As regards this clone: The sample carries other DNA sequences with the same CDR3. The V and J genes are TRBV5-1 and TRBJ2-7; no definite D call. Germline V gene sequence: CDR1 SGHRS, CDR2 YFSETQ. Trimming shortened V by 0 bases and J by 2 bases, and 6 bases separated the two germline ends. There are 13 residues in the CDR3. The CDR3 spells CASSLGTPYEQYF. In DNA form, the CDR3 reads TGCGCCAGCAGCTTGGGGACCCCCTACGAGCAGTACTTC.

This chain connects TRBV29-1 to TRBJ1-5, with D possibly TRBD1 on 5 matching bases. This CDR3 spans 13 amino acids. The germline V gene has CDR1 SQVTM and CDR2 ANQGSEA. Trimming took 6 bases from V and 7 from J, leaving 16 bases between them. CDR3: CSVRSGNGQPQHF. The CDR3 bases are TGCAGCGTCAGATCAGGGAATGGGCAGCCCCAGCATTTT.